The sequence of this TCR beta chain was determined in a study of T cells in localized non-small cell lung cancer (dated by TCRdb to the early 2020s). Context from the whole study: Comparing tumors with uninvolved tumor-adjacent lungs, the study looked at the T cell repertoires of 220 or so patients with early-stage NSCLC. The cohort was made up of hundreds of treatment-naive NSCLC patients whose localized lung tumors had been resected. The mean age of the NSCLC patients was roughly 70 years, with 120 to 150 men and around 100 women.

In the germline V gene, CDR1 corresponds to MNHEY and CDR2 to SVGAGI. For this chain, trimming is 0 bases at the V end and 7 bases at the J end, and the number of junction bases without a gene match is 8. Including cysteine and phenylalanine, the CDR3 has 16 amino acids. CDR3 DNA is the only sequence kept; it has 48 bases, read in frame from the first base. This clone was found a few times. The antigen this receptor binds is unknown. Per-base qualities were not stored, and no clone one base away is much larger. At diagnosis, tumor, uninvolved tumor-adjacent lung and peripheral blood were collected and then preserved as a mix of FFPE and fresh-frozen material. Blood samples were analyzed as peripheral blood mononuclear cells for TCR repertoire profiling. TCR beta CDR3 regions were sequenced from DNA using the immunoSEQ Assay. The published analysis was carried out like this. To compute T cell density, TCR beta template counts were normalized to usable DNA, which was estimated by amplifying housekeeping genes. Richness was estimated using the preseqR package, with extrapolation to 400,000 templates for PBMC samples and to 120,000 templates for tissue samples. Clonality was taken to be one minus Pielou's evenness. Tissue-enriched TCRs were identified by differential abundance testing using productive amino-acid clonotypes, minimum total count 5 and alpha 0.1. Repertoire overlap between compartments was quantified with the Jaccard Index and Morisita Overlap Index. GLIPH grouped TCR beta CDR3s together with public tetramer-defined viral CDR3s, and a viral motif had to include at least three viral sequences and show V-gene enrichment. This immuneACCESS table, as held by TCRdb, lists in-frame sequences with V and J called but not all clones. Of the missing ones, under half trace to an unresolved V gene in checked studies; the others have no known cause. That table gives V, J and clone size, and the DNA gave D and trimming. This sample comprises over 20,000 clones, over 75% of them detected only once. The ten largest clones take up roughly 29% of the sample.

Study-level results and caveats: Uninvolved tumor-adjacent lung showed the highest T cell clonality, higher than tumor, which suggests more focused antigenic responses in the uninvolved tumor-adjacent lung. Higher T cell density in blood was associated with longer overall survival, whereas higher clonality in adjacent lung was associated with shorter survival. Of the top 100 tumor clones, a median of 57 were detected in paired uninvolved adjacent lung; under 35 were also among that lung's top 100. Because multi-region sequencing of the tumors was not done, intratumor heterogeneity could not be ruled out. Because the study design was exploratory, TCR variables were selected using unadjusted p-values without false-discovery rate correction.

The origin of this receptor is a male donor at least 60 years old with stage I squamous cell lung carcinoma. Rearrangement joined TRBV6-5 to TRBJ1-5, and 8 bases in between align with TRBD1. The sequencing here drew on peripheral blood, taken before any cancer treatment. The CDR3 region: CASSYSARGRVQPQHF. The nucleotide sequence reads as follows: TGTGCCAGCAGTTACTCGGCCAGGGGGCGGGTACAGCCCCAGCATTTT.